This TCR beta chain stems from a study of T cell responses to AZD1222 COVID-19 vaccine. The study's findings and limits: Spike-specific TCR breadth and depth went up after people got two AZD1222 doses. At baseline, seropositivity was found in only a handful of AZD1222 recipients.

This clone has at least ten counts. Its antigen is undetermined. The CDR3 covers 14 residues. V shed 4 bases and J 11 bases; nucleotides not matched to a gene: 11. The germline gives CDR1 LGHNA, CDR2 YNFKEQ. Profiling relied on immunoSEQ multiplex PCR, and the TCRdb table lists in-frame clones only, not all of them. The table shows about 110,000 clones, with about 85% occurring only once. The receptor was derived from an adult in good health. V gene TRBV4-2 combines with J gene TRBJ1-5; 7 bases are shared with TRBD1. Sequenced here: peripheral blood, sampled on day 0 of AZD1222 vaccination. In DNA form, the CDR3 reads TGTGCCAGCAGCCCTGACAGGGAACAATCAGCCCAGCATTTT. It translates to CASSPDREQSAQHF.